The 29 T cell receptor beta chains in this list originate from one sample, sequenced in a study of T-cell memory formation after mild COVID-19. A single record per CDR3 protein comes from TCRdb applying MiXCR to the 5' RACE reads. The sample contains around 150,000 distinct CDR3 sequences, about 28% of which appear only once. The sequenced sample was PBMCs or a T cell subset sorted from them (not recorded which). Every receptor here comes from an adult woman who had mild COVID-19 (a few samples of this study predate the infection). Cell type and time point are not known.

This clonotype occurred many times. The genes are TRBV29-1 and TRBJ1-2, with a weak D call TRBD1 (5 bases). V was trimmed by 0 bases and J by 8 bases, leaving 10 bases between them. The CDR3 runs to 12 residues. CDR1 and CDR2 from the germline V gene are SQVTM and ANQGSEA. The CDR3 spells CSVEEGGGGYTF. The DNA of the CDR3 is TGCAGCGTTGAAGAGGGGGGAGGAGGCTACACCTTC.

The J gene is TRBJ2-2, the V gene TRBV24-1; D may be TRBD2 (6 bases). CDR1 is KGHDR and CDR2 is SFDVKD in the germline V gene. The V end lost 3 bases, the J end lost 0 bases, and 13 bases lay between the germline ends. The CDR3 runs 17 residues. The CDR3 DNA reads TGTGCCACCAGTGATCCCTATTTAGCGGCGAACACCGGGGAGCTGTTTTTT. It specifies CATSDPYLAANTGELFF.

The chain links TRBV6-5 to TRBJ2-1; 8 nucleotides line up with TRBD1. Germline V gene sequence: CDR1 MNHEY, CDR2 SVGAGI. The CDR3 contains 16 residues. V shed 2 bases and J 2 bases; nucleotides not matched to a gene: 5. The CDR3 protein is CASSYGTGAPYNEQFF. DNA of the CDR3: TGTGCCAGCAGTTACGGGACAGGCGCCCCCTACAATGAGCAGTTCTTC.

The CDR3 DNA sequence: TGTGCCAGCCCGGGACTAGCGGGAGCCTGCACAGATACGCAGTATTTT. Amino acids: CASPGLAGACTDTQYF. J is TRBJ2-3 and V is TRBV9, with 14 bases that match TRBD2. This CDR3 comprises 16 residues. V trimming: 7 bases; J trimming: 1 base; junction bases outside the gene matches: 5. Per the germline V gene, CDR1 is SGDLS and CDR2 is YYNGEE.

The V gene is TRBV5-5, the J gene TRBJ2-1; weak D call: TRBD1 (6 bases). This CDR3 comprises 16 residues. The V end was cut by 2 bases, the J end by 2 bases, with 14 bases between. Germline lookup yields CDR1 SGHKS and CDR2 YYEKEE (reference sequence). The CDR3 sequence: CASSFKGVETYNEQFF. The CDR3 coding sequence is TGTGCCAGCAGCTTCAAGGGGGTAGAGACCTACAATGAGCAGTTCTTC.

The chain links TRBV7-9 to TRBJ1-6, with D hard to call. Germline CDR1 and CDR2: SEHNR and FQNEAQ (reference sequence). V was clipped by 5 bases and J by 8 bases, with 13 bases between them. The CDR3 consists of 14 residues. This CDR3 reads CASSPDALDSPLHF. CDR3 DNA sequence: TGTGCCAGCAGCCCCGACGCCTTGGATTCACCCCTCCACTTT.

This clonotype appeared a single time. The CDR3 sequence: CASSLTRADTQYF. The CDR3 DNA reads as TGTGCCAGCAGTTTGACCCGCGCAGATACGCAGTATTTT. V is TRBV27 and J is TRBJ2-3, with D uncertain. Germline-derived CDR1 and CDR2 are MNHEY and SMNVEV (reference sequence). The CDR3 loop spans 13 amino acids. V shed 3 bases and J shed 4 bases, with 8 bases lying between them.

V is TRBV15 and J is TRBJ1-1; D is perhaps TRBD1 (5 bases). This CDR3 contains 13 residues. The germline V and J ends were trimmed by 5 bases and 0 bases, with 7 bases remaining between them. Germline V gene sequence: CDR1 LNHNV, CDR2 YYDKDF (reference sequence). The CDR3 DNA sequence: TGTGCCACCAGCGACAGCATGAACACTGAAGCTTTCTTT. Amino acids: CATSDSMNTEAFF.

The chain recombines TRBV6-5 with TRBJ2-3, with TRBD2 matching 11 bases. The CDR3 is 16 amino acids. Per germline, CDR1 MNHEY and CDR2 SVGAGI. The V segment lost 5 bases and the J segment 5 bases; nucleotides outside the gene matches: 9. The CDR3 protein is CASSRTSGGRRDTQYF. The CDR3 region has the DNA TGTGCCAGCAGTCGAACTAGCGGGGGCCGACGAGATACGCAGTATTTT.

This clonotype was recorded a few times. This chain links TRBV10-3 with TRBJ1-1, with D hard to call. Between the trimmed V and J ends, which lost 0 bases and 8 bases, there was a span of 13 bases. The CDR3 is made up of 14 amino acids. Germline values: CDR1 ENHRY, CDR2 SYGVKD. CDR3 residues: CAISESAASHEAFF. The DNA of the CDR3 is TGTGCCATCAGTGAGTCAGCCGCTAGCCACGAAGCTTTCTTT.

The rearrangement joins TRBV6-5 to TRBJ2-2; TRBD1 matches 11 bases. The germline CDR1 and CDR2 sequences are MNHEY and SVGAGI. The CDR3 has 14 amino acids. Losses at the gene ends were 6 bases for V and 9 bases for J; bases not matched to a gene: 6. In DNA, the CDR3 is TGTGCCAGCAGCGGACAGGGGGCGGGAAGGGAGCTGTTTTTT. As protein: CASSGQGAGRELFF.

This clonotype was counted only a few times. The CDR3 spells CATSGRGGQYF. The CDR3 nucleotides are TGTGCCACCAGTGGTAGGGGGGGCCAGTACTTC. V gene TRBV24-1 combines with J gene TRBJ2-5, with D tentatively TRBD2 (7 bases). V shed 5 bases and J shed 10 bases, with 10 bases lying between them. CDR1 is KGHDR and CDR2 is SFDVKD in the germline V gene. The CDR3 runs to 11 residues.

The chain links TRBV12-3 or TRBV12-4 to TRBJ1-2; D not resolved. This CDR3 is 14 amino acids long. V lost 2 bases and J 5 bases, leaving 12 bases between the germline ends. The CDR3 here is CASSLMWEGYGYTF. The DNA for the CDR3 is TGTGCCAGCAGTTTAATGTGGGAAGGGTATGGCTACACCTTC.

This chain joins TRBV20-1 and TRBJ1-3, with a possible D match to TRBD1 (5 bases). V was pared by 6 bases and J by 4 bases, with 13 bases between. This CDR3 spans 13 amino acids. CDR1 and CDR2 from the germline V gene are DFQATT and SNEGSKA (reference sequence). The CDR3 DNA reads TGCAGTGCGCGGGGACCGGCCGGAAACACCATATATTTT. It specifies CSARGPAGNTIYF.

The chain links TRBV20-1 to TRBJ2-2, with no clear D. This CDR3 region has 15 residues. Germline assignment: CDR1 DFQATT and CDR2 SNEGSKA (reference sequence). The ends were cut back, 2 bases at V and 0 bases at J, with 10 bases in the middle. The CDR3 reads CSARKDGTNTGELFF. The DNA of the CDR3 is TGCAGTGCTAGAAAGGACGGCACGAACACCGGGGAGCTGTTTTTT.

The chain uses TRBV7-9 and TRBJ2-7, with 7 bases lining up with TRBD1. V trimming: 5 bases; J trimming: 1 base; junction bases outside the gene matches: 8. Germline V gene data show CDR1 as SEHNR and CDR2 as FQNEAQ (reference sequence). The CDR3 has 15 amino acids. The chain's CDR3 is CASSLDRAPSYEQYF. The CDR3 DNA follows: TGTGCCAGCAGCCTAGACAGGGCCCCTTCCTACGAGCAGTACTTC.

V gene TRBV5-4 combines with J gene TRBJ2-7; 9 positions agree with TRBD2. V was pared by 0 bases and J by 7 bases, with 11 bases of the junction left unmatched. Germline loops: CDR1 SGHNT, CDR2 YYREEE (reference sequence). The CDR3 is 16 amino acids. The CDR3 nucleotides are TGTGCCAGCAGCTTGGGAGGTAGCGGGAGTTCCTTGGAGCAGTACTTC. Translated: CASSLGGSGSSLEQYF. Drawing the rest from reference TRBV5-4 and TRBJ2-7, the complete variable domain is ETGVTQSPTHLIKTRGQQVTLRCSSQSGHNTVSWYQQALGQGPQFIFQYYREEENGRGNFPPRFSGLQFPNYSSELNVNALELDDSALYLCASSLGGSGSSLEQYFGPGTRLTVT.

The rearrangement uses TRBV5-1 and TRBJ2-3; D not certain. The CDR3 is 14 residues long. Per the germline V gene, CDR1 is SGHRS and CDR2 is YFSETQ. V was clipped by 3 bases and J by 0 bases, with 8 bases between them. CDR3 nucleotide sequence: TGCGCCAGCAGCTCCTCTTTTAGCACAGATACGCAGTATTTT. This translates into CASSSSFSTDTQYF.

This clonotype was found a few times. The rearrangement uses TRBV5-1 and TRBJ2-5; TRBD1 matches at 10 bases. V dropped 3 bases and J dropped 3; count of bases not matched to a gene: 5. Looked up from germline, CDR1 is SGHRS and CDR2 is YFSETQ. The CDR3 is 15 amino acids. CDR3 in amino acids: CASSYGTGAEETQYF. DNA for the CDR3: TGCGCCAGCAGCTACGGGACAGGGGCGGAAGAGACCCAGTACTTC.

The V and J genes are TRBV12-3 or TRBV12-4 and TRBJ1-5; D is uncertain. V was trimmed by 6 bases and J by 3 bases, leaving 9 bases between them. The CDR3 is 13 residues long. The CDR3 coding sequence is TGTGCCAGCAGGGACGGTTTCAATCAGCCCCAGCATTTT. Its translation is CASRDGFNQPQHF.

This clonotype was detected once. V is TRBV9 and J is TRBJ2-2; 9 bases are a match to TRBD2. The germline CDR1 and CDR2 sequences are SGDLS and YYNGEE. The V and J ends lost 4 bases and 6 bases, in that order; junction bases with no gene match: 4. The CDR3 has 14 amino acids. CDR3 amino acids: CASSPERGAGELFF. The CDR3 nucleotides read TGTGCCAGCAGCCCCGAGCGGGGGGCCGGGGAGCTGTTTTTT.

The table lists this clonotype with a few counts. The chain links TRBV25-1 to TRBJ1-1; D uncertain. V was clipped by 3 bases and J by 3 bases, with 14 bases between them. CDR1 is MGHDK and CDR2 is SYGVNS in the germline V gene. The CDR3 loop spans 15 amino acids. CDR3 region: CASSDVRGSDTEAFF. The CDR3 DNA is TGTGCCAGCAGTGATGTGCGGGGATCTGACACTGAAGCTTTCTTT.

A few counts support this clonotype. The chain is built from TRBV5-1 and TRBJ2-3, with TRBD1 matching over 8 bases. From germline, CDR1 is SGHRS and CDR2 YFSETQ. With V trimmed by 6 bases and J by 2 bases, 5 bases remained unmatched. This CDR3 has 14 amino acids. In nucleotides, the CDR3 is TGCGCCAGCATCAGGGACAGGTCCACAGATACGCAGTATTTT. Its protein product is CASIRDRSTDTQYF.

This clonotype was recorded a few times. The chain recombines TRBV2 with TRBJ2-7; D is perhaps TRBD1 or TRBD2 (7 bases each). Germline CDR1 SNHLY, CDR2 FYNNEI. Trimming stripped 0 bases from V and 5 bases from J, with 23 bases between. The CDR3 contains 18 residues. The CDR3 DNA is TGTGCCAGCAGTGAAGCGCTTCCAGGGGGGGGTAGGGCCGACGAGCAGTACTTC. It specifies CASSEALPGGGRADEQYF.

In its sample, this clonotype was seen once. The CDR3 DNA reads TGTGCCAGCAGTTTAGGGGGACCCCTCGAGCAGTACTTC. This gives the protein CASSLGGPLEQYF. This chain uses TRBV12-3 or TRBV12-4 with TRBJ2-7, with D perhaps being TRBD1 or TRBD2 (5 bases each). The length of the CDR3 is 13 residues. The V end lost 1 base, the J end lost 6 bases, and 10 bases lay between the germline ends.

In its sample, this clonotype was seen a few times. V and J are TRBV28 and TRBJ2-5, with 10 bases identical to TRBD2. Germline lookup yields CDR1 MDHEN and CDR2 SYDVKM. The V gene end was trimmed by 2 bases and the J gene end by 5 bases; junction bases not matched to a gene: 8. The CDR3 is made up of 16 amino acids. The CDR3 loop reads CASSLGAGGPLETQYF. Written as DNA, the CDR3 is TGTGCCAGCAGTTTAGGAGCGGGAGGGCCGCTGGAGACCCAGTACTTC.

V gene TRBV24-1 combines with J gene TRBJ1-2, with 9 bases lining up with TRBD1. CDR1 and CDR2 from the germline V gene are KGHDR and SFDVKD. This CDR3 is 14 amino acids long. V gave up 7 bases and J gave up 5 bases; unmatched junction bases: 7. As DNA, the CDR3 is TGTGCCACCAGGGACGAACAGGGGGCGTATGGCTACACCTTC. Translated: CATRDEQGAYGYTF.

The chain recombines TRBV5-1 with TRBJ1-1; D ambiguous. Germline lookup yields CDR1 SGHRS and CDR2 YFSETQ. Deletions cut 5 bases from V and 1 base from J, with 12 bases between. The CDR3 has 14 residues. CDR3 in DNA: TGCGCCAGCAGGGAAGGTGACGGGAACACTGAAGCTTTCTTT. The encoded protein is CASREGDGNTEAFF. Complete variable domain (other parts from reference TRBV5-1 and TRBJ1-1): KAGVTQTPRYLIKTRGQQVTLSCSPISGHRSVSWYQQTPGQGLQFLFEYFSETQRNKGNFPGRFSGRQFSNSRSEMNVSTLELGDSALYLCASREGDGNTEAFFGQGTRLTVV.

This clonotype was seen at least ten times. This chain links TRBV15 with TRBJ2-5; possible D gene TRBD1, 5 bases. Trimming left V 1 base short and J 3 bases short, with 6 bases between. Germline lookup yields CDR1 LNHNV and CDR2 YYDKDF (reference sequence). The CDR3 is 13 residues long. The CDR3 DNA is TGTGCCACCAGCAGAGGACAGAAAGAGACCCAGTACTTC. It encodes CATSRGQKETQYF.